Below, one T cell receptor (beta chain) is given with its context. Its cognate antigen is unknown. This entry comes from a study of beta chain features in type 1 diabetes. Study observations and caveats: Overrepresentation of cells with high TCR expression could result from cDNA sequencing.

Sequencing targeted expressed TCRB transcripts, as all isolated RNA had been reverse transcribed. Method: immunoSEQ multiplex PCR; TCRdb's copy keeps in-frame clones and lacks some. The sample yields 150,000 to 200,000 clones, 7.5% to 9.5% seen once. Over 95% purity was reached by all sorted populations. The CDR3 has 14 residues. Germline CDR1 and CDR2: SGHKS and YYEKEE (reference sequence). V was cut by 5 bases and J by 0 bases, with 11 bases left in between. This clonotype originated in a woman aged 18-29 years in good health. Sequenced sample: central memory CD4+ T cells from blood. This sequence joins TRBV5-5 and TRBJ2-5, with D maybe TRBD1 (6 bases). For the CDR3, the DNA is TGTGCCAGCAGTCCCGAGGGGGACCAAGAGACCCAGTACTTC. It encodes CASSPEGDQETQYF. Based on the CDR3 plus reference TRBV5-5 and TRBJ2-5, the full variable domain is DAGVTQSPTHLIKTRGQQVTLRCSPISGHKSVSWYQQVLGQGPQFIFQYYEKEERGRGNFPDRFSARQFPNYSSELNVNALLLGDSALYLCASSPEGDQETQYFGPGTRLLVL.